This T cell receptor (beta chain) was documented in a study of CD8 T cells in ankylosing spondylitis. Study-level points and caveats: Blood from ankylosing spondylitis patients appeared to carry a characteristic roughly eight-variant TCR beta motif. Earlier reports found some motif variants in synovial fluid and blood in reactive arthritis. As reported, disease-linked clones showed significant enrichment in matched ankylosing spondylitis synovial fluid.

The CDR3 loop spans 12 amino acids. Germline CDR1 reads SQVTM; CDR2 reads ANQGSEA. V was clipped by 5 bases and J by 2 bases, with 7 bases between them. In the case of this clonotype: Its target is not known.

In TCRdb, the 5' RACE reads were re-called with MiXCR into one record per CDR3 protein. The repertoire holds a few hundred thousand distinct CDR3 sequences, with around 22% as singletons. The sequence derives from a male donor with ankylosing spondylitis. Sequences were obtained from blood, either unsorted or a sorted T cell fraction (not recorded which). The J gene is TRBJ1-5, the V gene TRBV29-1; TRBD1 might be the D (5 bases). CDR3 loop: CSVSQGNQPQHF. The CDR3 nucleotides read TGCAGCGTTTCACAGGGCAATCAGCCCCAGCATTTT. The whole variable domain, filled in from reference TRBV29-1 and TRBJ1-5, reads SAVISQKPSRDICQRGTSLTIQCQVDSQVTMMFWYRQQPGQSLTLIATANQGSEATYESGFVIDKFPISRPNLTFSTLTVSNMSPEDSSIYLCSVSQGNQPQHFGDGTRLSIL.